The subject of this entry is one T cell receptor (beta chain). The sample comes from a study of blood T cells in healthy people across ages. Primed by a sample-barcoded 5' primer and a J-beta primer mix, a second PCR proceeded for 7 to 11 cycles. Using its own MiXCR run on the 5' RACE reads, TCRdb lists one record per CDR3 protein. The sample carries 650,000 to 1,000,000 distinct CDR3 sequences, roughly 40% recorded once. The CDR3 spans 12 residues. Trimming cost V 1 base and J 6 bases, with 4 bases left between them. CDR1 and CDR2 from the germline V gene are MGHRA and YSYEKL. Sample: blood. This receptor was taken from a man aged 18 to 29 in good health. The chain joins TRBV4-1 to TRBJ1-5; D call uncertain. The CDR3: CASSQGSQPQHF. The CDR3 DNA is TGCGCCAGCAGCCAAGGGAGTCAGCCCCAGCATTTT.